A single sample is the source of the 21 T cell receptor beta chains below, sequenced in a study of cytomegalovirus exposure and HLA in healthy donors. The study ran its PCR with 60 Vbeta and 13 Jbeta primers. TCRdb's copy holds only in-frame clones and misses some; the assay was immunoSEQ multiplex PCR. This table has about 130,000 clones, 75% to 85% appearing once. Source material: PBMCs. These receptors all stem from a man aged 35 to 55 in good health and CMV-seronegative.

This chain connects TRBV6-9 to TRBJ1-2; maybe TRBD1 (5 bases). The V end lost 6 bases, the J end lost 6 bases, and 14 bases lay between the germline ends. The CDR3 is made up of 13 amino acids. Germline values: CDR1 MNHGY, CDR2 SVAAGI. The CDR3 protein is CASSLGQVDGYTF. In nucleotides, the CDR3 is TGTGCCAGCAGCCTTGGACAAGTAGATGGCTACACCTTC.

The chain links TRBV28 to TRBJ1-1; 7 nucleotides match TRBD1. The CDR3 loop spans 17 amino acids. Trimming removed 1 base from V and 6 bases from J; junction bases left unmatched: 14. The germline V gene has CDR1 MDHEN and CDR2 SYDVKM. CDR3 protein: CASSLFGQGVEVSEAFF. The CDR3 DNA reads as TGTGCCAGCAGTTTATTTGGCCAGGGGGTGGAAGTTTCTGAAGCTTTCTTT.

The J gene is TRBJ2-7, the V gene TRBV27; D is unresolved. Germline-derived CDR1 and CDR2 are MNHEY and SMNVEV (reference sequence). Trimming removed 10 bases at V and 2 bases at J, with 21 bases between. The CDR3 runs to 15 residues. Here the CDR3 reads CATNSEKWAAYEQYF. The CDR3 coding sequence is TGTGCCACCAACTCCGAAAAGTGGGCCGCCTACGAGCAGTACTTC.

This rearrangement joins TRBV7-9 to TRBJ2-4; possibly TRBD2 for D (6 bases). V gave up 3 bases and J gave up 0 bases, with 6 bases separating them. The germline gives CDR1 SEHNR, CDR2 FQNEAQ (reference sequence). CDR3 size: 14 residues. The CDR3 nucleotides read TGTGCCAGCAGCTTGGGGGGAGCCAAAAACATTCAGTACTTC. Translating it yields CASSLGGAKNIQYF.

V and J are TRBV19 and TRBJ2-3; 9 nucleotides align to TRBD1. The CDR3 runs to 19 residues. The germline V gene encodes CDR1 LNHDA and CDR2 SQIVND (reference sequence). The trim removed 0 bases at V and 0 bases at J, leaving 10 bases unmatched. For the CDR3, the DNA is TGTGCCAGTAGTATAGATCTGGTGGACAGGGGAGGTAGCACAGATACGCAGTATTTT. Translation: CASSIDLVDRGGSTDTQYF.

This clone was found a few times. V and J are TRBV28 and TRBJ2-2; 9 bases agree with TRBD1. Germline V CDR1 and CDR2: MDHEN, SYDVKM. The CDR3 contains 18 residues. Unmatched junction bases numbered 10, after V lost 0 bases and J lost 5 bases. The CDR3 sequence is CASSLWPSGQGRTGELFF. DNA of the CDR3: TGTGCCAGCAGTTTATGGCCCTCGGGACAGGGAAGAACCGGGGAGCTGTTTTTT.

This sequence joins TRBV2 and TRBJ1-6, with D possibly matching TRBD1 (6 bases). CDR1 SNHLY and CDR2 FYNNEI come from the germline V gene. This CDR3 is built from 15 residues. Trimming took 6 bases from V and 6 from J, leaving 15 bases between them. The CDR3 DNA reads TGTGCCAGCAGAAACAGGGAGTCTGCTAATTCACCCCTCCACTTT. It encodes CASRNRESANSPLHF.

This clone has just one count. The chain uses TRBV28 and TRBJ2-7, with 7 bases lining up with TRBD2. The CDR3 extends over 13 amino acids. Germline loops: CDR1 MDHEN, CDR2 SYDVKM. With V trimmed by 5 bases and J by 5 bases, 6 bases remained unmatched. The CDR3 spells CASSTTSRHEQYF. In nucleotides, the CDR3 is TGTGCCAGCAGTACGACTAGCAGGCACGAGCAGTACTTC.

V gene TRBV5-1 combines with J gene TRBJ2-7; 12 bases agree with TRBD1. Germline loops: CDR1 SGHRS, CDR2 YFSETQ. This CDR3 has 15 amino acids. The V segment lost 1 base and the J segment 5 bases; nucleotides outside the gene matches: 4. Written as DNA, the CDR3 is TGCGCCAGCAGCTTGACGGGACAGGGGGCGGACGAGCAGTACTTC. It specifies CASSLTGQGADEQYF. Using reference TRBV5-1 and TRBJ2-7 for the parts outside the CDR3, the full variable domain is KAGVTQTPRYLIKTRGQQVTLSCSPISGHRSVSWYQQTPGQGLQFLFEYFSETQRNKGNFPGRFSGRQFSNSRSEMNVSTLELGDSALYLCASSLTGQGADEQYFGPGTRLTVT.

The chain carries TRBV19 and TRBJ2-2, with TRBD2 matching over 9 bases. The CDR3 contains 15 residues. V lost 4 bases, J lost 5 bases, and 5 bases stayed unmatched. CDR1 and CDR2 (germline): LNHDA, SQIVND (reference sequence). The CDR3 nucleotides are TGTGCCAGTAGTAGGCTTAGCGGGGGAACCGGGGAGCTGTTTTTT. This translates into CASSRLSGGTGELFF.

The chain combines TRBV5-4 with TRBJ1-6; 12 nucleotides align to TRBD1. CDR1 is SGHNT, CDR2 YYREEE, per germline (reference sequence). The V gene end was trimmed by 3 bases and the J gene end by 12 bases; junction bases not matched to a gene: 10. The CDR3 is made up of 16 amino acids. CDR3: CASSSTSGTGGGPLHF. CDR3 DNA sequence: TGTGCCAGCAGCTCAACATCCGGGACAGGGGGCGGACCCCTCCACTTT.

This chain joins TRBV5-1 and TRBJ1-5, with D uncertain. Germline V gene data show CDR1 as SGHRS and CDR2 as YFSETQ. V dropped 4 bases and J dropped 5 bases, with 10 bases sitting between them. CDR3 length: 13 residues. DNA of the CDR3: TGCGCCAGCAGCGAGGGAGTCGATCAGCCCCAGCATTTT. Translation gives CASSEGVDQPQHF.

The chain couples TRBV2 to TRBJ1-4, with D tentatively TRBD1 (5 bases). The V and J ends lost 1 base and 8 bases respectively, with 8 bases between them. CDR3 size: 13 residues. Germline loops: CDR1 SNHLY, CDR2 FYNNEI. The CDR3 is CASSEERQEKLFF. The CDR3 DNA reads TGTGCCAGCAGTGAAGAAAGACAGGAAAAACTGTTTTTT.

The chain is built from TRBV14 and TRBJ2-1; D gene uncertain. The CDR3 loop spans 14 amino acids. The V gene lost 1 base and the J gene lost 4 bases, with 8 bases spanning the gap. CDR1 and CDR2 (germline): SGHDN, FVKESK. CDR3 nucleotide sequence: TGTGCCAGCAGCCAAGTGAGAAATTACAATGAGCAGTTCTTC. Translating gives CASSQVRNYNEQFF.

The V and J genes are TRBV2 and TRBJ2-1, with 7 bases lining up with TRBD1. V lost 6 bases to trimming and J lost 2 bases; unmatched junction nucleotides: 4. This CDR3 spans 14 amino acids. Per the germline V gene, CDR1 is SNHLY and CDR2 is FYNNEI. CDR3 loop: CASRDRATYNEQFF. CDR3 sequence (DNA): TGTGCCAGCAGAGACAGGGCCACCTACAATGAGCAGTTCTTC. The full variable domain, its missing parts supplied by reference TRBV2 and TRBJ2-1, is EPEVTQTPSHQVTQMGQEVILRCVPISNHLYFYWYRQILGQKVEFLVSFYNNEISEKSEIFDDQFSVERPDGSNFTLKIRSTKLEDSAMYFCASRDRATYNEQFFGPGTRLTVL.

The CDR3 sequence: CASSSSQVEQYF. The DNA for the CDR3 is TGTGCCAGCAGTTCGTCTCAGGTTGAGCAGTACTTC. This chain links TRBV28 with TRBJ2-7; no firm D call. This CDR3 region has 12 residues. Trimming cost V 4 bases and J 7 bases, with 11 bases left between them. Germline V gene sequence: CDR1 MDHEN, CDR2 SYDVKM.

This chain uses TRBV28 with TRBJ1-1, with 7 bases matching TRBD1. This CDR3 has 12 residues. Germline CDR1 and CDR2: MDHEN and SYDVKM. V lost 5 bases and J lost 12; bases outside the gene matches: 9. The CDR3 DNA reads TGTGCCAGCAGTGGAAGACAGGGTCTGACTTTCTTT. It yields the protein CASSGRQGLTFF. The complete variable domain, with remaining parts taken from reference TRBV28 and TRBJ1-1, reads DVKVTQSSRYLVKRTGEKVFLECVQDMDHENMFWYRQDPGLGLRLIYFSYDVKMKEKGDIPEGYSVSREKKERFSLILESASTNQTSMYLCASSGRQGLTFFGQGTRLTVV.

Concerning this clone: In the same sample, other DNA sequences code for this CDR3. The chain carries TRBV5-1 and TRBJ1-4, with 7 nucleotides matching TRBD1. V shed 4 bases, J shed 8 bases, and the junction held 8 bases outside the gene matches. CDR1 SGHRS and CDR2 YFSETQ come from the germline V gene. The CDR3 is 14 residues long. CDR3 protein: CASSPGTASEKLFF. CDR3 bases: TGCGCCAGCAGCCCAGGGACAGCTTCCGAAAAACTGTTTTTT.

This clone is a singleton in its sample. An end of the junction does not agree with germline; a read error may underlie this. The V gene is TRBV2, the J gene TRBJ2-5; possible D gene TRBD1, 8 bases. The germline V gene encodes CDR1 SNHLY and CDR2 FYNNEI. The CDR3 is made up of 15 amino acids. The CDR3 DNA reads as TGTGCCAGCACTGAAGCCACAGGGGGGGGAGAGACCCAGTACTTC. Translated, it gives CASTEATGGGETQYF.

The CDR3 reads CASIQGLAGGSSYEQYF. The CDR3 DNA follows: TGTGCCAGCATACAGGGACTAGCGGGAGGGAGCTCCTACGAGCAGTACTTC. The chain is built from TRBV2 and TRBJ2-7, with TRBD2 matching 16 bases. Germline V gene lookup returns CDR1 SNHLY and CDR2 FYNNEI. Germline trimming cut 7 bases from V and 0 bases from J; bases unmatched to any gene: 6. This CDR3 comprises 17 residues.

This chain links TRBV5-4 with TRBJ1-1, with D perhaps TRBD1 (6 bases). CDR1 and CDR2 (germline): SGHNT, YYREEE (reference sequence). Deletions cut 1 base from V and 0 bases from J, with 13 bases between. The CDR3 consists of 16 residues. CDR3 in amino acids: CASSLIFEGVNTEAFF. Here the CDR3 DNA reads TGTGCCAGCAGCTTGATATTTGAGGGGGTGAACACTGAAGCTTTCTTT.